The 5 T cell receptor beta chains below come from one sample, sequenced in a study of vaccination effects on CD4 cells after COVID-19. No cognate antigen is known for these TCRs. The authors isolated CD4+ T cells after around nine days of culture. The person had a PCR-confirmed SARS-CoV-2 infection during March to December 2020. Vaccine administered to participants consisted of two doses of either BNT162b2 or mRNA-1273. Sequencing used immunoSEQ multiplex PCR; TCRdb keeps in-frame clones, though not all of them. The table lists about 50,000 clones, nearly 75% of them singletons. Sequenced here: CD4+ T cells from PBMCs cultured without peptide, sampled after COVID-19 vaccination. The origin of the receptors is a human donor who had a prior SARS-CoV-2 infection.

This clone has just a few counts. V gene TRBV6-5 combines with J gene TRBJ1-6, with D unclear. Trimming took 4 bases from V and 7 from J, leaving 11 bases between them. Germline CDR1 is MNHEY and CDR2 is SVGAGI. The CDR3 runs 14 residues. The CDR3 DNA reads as TGTGCCAGCAGTTTTCTAGTGCCCAATTCACCCCTCCACTTT. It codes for CASSFLVPNSPLHF.

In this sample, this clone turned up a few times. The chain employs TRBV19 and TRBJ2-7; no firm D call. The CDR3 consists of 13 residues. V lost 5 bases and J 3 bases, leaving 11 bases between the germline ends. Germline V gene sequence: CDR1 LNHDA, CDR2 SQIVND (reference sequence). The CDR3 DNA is TGTGCCAGTAGTGGAAGGGTCCTCTACGAGCAGTACTTC. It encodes CASSGRVLYEQYF.

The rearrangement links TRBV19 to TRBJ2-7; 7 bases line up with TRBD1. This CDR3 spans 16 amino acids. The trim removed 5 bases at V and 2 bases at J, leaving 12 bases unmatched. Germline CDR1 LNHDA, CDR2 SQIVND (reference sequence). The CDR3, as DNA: TGTGCCAGTAGTGTACACAGGGGAAAATCGACCTACGAGCAGTACTTC. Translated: CASSVHRGKSTYEQYF.

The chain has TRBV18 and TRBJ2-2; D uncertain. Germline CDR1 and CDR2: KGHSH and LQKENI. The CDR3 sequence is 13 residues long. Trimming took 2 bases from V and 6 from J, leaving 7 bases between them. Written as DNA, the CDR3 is TGTGCCAGCTCACCAACGGATCCCGGGGAGCTGTTTTTT. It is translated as CASSPTDPGELFF. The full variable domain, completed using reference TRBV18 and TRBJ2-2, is NAGVMQNPRHLVRRRGQEARLRCSPMKGHSHVYWYRQLPEEGLKFMVYLQKENIIDESGMPKERFSAEFPKEGPSILRIQQVVRGDSAAYFCASSPTDPGELFFGEGSRLTVL.

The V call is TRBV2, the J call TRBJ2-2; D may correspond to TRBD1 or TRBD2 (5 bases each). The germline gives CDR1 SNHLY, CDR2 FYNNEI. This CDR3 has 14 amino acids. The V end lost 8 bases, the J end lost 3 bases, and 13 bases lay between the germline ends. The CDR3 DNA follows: TGTGCCAGCCGAGGGCGCAGGGACACCGGGGAGCTGTTTTTT. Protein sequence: CASRGRRDTGELFF.